The 9 T cell receptor beta chains in this list originate from one sample, sequenced in a study of fetal regulatory T cell absence and autoimmunity. TCRdb keeps only in-frame clones here, not all; method: immunoSEQ multiplex PCR. The sample has around 100,000 clones; about two thirds are singletons. Sequences were obtained from pancreas tissue. The receptors were sampled from a male donor with IPEX syndrome.

This rearrangement joins TRBV6-5 to TRBJ2-7; possibly TRBD1 for D (8 bases). Germline V gives CDR1 MNHEY, CDR2 SVGAGI. V lost 4 bases, J lost 7 bases, and 14 bases lay in between. CDR3 length: 13 residues. The CDR3 bases are TGTGCCAGCAGTTTATACAGGGGGGGAGAGCAGTACTTC. As protein: CASSLYRGGEQYF.

This clone was seen only a few times. This chain links TRBV4-2 with TRBJ2-7, with 8 nucleotides matching TRBD2. Germline V gives CDR1 LGHNA, CDR2 YNFKEQ. CDR3 size: 15 residues. V lost 6 bases and J lost 5; bases outside the gene matches: 12. CDR3 amino acids: CASRRVTGGIHEQYF. The CDR3 nucleotides read TGTGCCAGCAGGCGCGTCACGGGAGGGATCCACGAGCAGTACTTC.

The chain links TRBV7-6 to TRBJ1-3; D is ambiguous. Germline values: CDR1 SGHVS, CDR2 FNYEAQ. The ends were cut back, 0 bases at V and 3 bases at J, with 0 bases in the middle. The CDR3 contains 12 residues. The DNA of the CDR3 is TGTGCCAGCAGCTTAGCTGGAAACACCATATATTTT. Translated, it gives CASSLAGNTIYF.

The chain employs TRBV21-1 and TRBJ1-5; the table's D gene call, TRBD1, was not cross checked with the DNA. TRBV21-1 is deemed a pseudogene. This CDR3 spans 16 amino acids. CDR3 sequence (DNA): TGTGCCAGCAGCAAAGCGCCGGGACAGGGCAATCAGCCCCAGCATTTT. It translates to CASSKAPGQGNQPQHF.

This clone was seen a single time. This chain links TRBV6-5 with TRBJ2-1, with a tentative D call TRBD2 (5 bases). The germline V gene has CDR1 MNHEY and CDR2 SVGAGI. The CDR3 totals 16 residues. V was clipped by 0 bases and J by 1 base, with 10 bases between them. This CDR3 is CASSYSVRRSYNEQFF. The CDR3 nucleotides are TGTGCCAGCAGTTACTCCGTCCGGAGGTCCTACAATGAGCAGTTCTTC.

The CDR3, as DNA: TGCGCCAGCAGCTCGGGGCCCGGGACAACTGAGCAGTTCTTC. Protein sequence: CASSSGPGTTEQFF. This chain connects TRBV5-1 to TRBJ2-1; a weak D match, TRBD1 (6 bases). V gave up 3 bases and J gave up 9 bases, with 16 bases separating them. The germline gives CDR1 SGHRS, CDR2 YFSETQ. This CDR3 spans 14 amino acids.

The CDR3 protein is CASSLLGERGGDNEQFF. For the CDR3, the DNA is TGTGCCAGCAGCCTCCTAGGGGAGCGGGGGGGAGACAATGAGCAGTTCTTC. This chain joins TRBV13 and TRBJ2-1; TRBD2 agrees at 10 bases. Germline CDR1 and CDR2: PRHDT and FYEKMQ (reference sequence). The CDR3 loop spans 17 amino acids. Trimming cost V 5 bases and J 5 bases; bases outside gene matches: 12.

The rearrangement joins TRBV7-2 to TRBJ2-1; TRBD2 aligns across 10 bases. J lost 16 bases, V lost 1 base, and 7 bases had no gene match. From germline, CDR1 is SGHTA and CDR2 FQGNSA. CDR3 length: 13 residues. The CDR3, as DNA: TGTGCCAGCAGCTTAGGAGGCCTAGCGGGAGTCTTCTTC. Residues: CASSLGGLAGVFF.

V and J are TRBV9 and TRBJ2-2; the match to TRBD2 covers 11 bases. CDR3 length: 16 residues. V lost 3 bases, J lost 4 bases, and 5 bases stayed unmatched. Germline CDR1 reads SGDLS; CDR2 reads YYNGEE. This CDR3 is CASSGSGGASTGELFF. DNA for the CDR3: TGTGCCAGCAGCGGTAGCGGGGGGGCCAGCACCGGGGAGCTGTTTTTT. The full variable domain, in which reference TRBV9 and TRBJ2-2 provide the parts outside the CDR3, is DSGVTQTPKHLITATGQRVTLRCSPRSGDLSVYWYQQSLDQGLQFLIQYYNGEERAKGNILERFSAQQFPDLHSELNLSSLELGDSALYFCASSGSGGASTGELFFGEGSRLTVL.